Each of the 20 T cell receptor beta chains below was sequenced from the same sample in a study of regulatory T cells in long-lasting Graves disease. Arm-PCR of CDR3 regions with iRepertoire HTBI primers generated TCR beta libraries. TCRdb passed the multiplex PCR reads through MiXCR, listing each CDR3 protein once. The sample contains 390,000 or so distinct CDR3 sequences, roughly 12% of which appear only once. Time point defined: newly diagnosed GD, antithyroid drugs for less than 3 months. The authors made the TCR library using RNA they extracted from PBMCs. The sample was also linked to a second study, of T cells in Graves' hyperthyroidism and ophthalmopathy.

The specimen was peripheral blood mononuclear cells (PBMCs), collected at new diagnosis, from a patient treated with antithyroid drugs. These receptors were taken from a woman between 18 and 29 years old with Graves disease.

This clonotype was picked up many times. The V and J genes are TRBV18 and TRBJ1-2, with D hard to call. The CDR3 is 15 residues long. Germline loops: CDR1 KGHSH, CDR2 LQKENI. Trimming left V 2 bases short and J 3 bases short, with 13 bases between. CDR3 sequence reads: CASSPAGRVDYGYTF. As DNA, the CDR3 is TGTGCCAGCTCACCAGCGGGTCGGGTCGACTATGGCTACACCTTC.

This clonotype was counted at least ten times. The V call is TRBV5-1, the J call TRBJ1-1, with D possibly being TRBD1 (5 bases). In germline, CDR1 is SGHRS, CDR2 YFSETQ. Trimming removed 2 bases from V and 0 bases from J, with 8 bases in between. CDR3 length: 14 residues. The CDR3 protein is CASSFGAMNTEAFF. CDR3 coding DNA: TGCGCCAGCAGCTTCGGGGCGATGAACACTGAAGCTTTCTTT.

This clonotype was counted ten times or more. This rearrangement joins TRBV14 to TRBJ2-1, with 10 nucleotides matching TRBD2. This CDR3 contains 17 residues. J gave up 7 bases and V 0 bases, and 9 bases lay outside the gene matches. Germline V gives CDR1 SGHDN, CDR2 FVKESK. DNA for the CDR3: TGTGCCAGCAGCCAAGAAGCGGGAGGGCCTAAGGGGAATGAGCAGTTCTTC. Translating gives CASSQEAGGPKGNEQFF.

This clonotype was counted ten times or more. The chain couples TRBV9 to TRBJ1-1; D not certain. Deletions cut 0 bases from V and 5 bases from J, with 8 bases between. The CDR3 contains 13 residues. CDR1 is SGDLS and CDR2 is YYNGEE in the germline V gene. The CDR3 sequence: CASSVGVRTEAFF. CDR3 coding DNA: TGTGCCAGCAGCGTAGGGGTGAGGACTGAAGCTTTCTTT.

This clonotype showed up just a few times. The rearrangement links TRBV5-4 to TRBJ1-2, with D perhaps TRBD1 (5 bases). Trimming shortened V by 4 bases and J by 5 bases, and 12 bases separated the two germline ends. The CDR3 runs to 13 residues. CDR1 is SGHNT and CDR2 is YYREEE in the germline V gene (reference sequence). The CDR3 reads CASSIKGRYGYTF. The CDR3, as DNA: TGTGCCAGCAGCATAAAGGGACGATATGGCTACACCTTC.

This clonotype occurred many times. CDR3 nucleotides: TGTGCCAGCAGCTTAGCGACCCGCGGTGGTGGTGGCTACACCTTC. Protein: CASSLATRGGGGYTF. The rearrangement uses TRBV7-9 and TRBJ1-2; D gene ambiguous. The CDR3 is 15 amino acids. The germline V gene encodes CDR1 SEHNR and CDR2 FQNEAQ (reference sequence). V was clipped by 0 bases and J by 7 bases, with 15 bases between them.

This clonotype showed up many times. The chain carries TRBV10-3 and TRBJ1-1; 7 bases align to TRBD1. This CDR3 is 14 amino acids long. The ends lost 7 bases at V and 1 base at J; junction bases unmatched: 6. CDR1 is ENHRY and CDR2 is SYGVKD in the germline V gene. CDR3 protein: CAITLDRANTEAFF. CDR3 nucleotides: TGTGCCATCACTCTTGACAGGGCGAACACTGAAGCTTTCTTT.

This clonotype turned up a few times. The chain combines TRBV30 with TRBJ1-1; D gene uncertain. The germline V and J ends were trimmed by 3 bases and 0 bases, with 5 bases remaining between them. The CDR3 runs 12 residues. Germline loops: CDR1 GTSNPN, CDR2 SVGIG (reference sequence). The CDR3 loop is CAWSIMNTEAFF. The CDR3 DNA reads as TGTGCCTGGAGCATAATGAACACTGAAGCTTTCTTT.

This clonotype was found many times. V usage is TRBV3-1 and J usage is TRBJ1-2; TRBD1 is a possible D gene (6 bases). From germline, CDR1 is LGHDT and CDR2 YNNKEL (reference sequence). The CDR3 contains 16 residues. Trimming took 3 bases from V and 2 from J, leaving 16 bases between them. The CDR3 protein is CASSHRGRTANYGYTF. The CDR3 nucleotides are TGTGCCAGCAGCCACAGAGGCAGGACAGCGAACTATGGCTACACCTTC.

The chain joins TRBV12-3 or TRBV12-4 to TRBJ2-1; the D gene is possibly TRBD1 (6 bases). The CDR3 spans 14 residues. The V end lost 6 bases, the J end lost 6 bases, and 15 bases lay between the germline ends. CDR3 protein: CASSFRDIVNEQFF. The CDR3 bases are TGTGCCAGCAGCTTCCGGGACATCGTCAATGAGCAGTTCTTC.

This clonotype was found many times. The gene calls are TRBV6-5 and TRBJ1-2, with D maybe TRBD1 (6 bases). This CDR3 contains 18 residues. V was trimmed by 1 base and J by 4 bases, leaving 22 bases between them. CDR1 MNHEY and CDR2 SVGAGI come from the germline V gene. The CDR3 DNA follows: TGTGCCAGCAGTTACTACCGGACAGCCACCCAGCGACTCTATGGCTACACCTTC. Its translation: CASSYYRTATQRLYGYTF.

This clonotype has more than one count but fewer than ten. This sequence may be a read error, since a much larger clone differs from it by one base. The V and J genes are TRBV6-1 and TRBJ2-1; 7 bases align to TRBD2. The CDR3 has 13 residues. With V trimmed by 8 bases and J by 6 bases, 7 bases remained unmatched. Germline loops: CDR1 MNHNS, CDR2 SASEGT. The CDR3 coding sequence is TGTGCCAGCGTCTCAGCGGGAATCAATGAGCAGTTCTTC. The encoded protein is CASVSAGINEQFF.

On this clonotype: A far bigger clonotype differs at one base, so this is likely a read error. The V call is TRBV7-3, the J call TRBJ2-1; TRBD2 agrees at 10 bases. The CDR3 runs 15 residues. V shed 0 bases and J 8 bases; nucleotides not matched to a gene: 4. Germline V gives CDR1 SGHTA, CDR2 FQGTGA. The CDR3 bases are TGTGCCAGCAGCTTAACGCCTAGCGGGGGCTATGAGCAGTTCTTC. Translated, it gives CASSLTPSGGYEQFF.

J is TRBJ2-7 and V is TRBV29-1; 13 nucleotides line up with TRBD2. The CDR3 sequence is 16 residues long. Germline assignment: CDR1 SQVTM and CDR2 ANQGSEA. The trim removed 4 bases at V and 2 bases at J, leaving 8 bases unmatched. CDR3 DNA sequence: TGCAGCGTTGCTCTTACCGGGACTAGCGGGGCCTACGAGCAGTACTTC. Encoded protein: CSVALTGTSGAYEQYF.

This clonotype was seen ten or more times. The V call is TRBV18, the J call TRBJ2-1; D is ambiguous. The CDR3 sequence is 15 residues long. V lost 3 bases, J lost 10 bases, and 19 bases lay in between. The germline V gene encodes CDR1 KGHSH and CDR2 LQKENI. The CDR3 DNA is TGTGCCAGCTCACCCACCGGGTCCCCCAATCCGGAGCAGTTCTTC. Its translation: CASSPTGSPNPEQFF.

The chain carries TRBV15 and TRBJ2-1; TRBD1 might be the D (5 bases). V was shortened by 2 bases and J by 2 bases, with 16 bases between the two germline ends. CDR3 size: 17 residues. CDR1 is LNHNV, CDR2 YYDKDF, per germline (reference sequence). The CDR3 bases are TGTGCCACCAGCAGATATTCGACAGACCCTACCTACAATGAGCAGTTCTTC. Translation gives CATSRYSTDPTYNEQFF.

This clonotype was recorded a few times. A much bigger clone sits one base away, suggesting this may be a read error. The chain employs TRBV2 and TRBJ1-1; a weak D match, TRBD1 (6 bases). The CDR3 totals 13 residues. CDR1 and CDR2 (germline): SNHLY, FYNNEI. For the CDR3, the DNA is TGTGCCGGCAGTGCAGGGGTTAGGGCTGAAGCTTTCTTT. Protein: CAGSAGVRAEAFF. Variable domain in full (rest from reference TRBV2 and TRBJ1-1): EPEVTQTPSHQVTQMGQEVILRCVPISNHLYFYWYRQILGQKVEFLVSFYNNEISEKSEIFDDQFSVERPDGSNFTLKIRSTKLEDSAMYFCAGSAGVRAEAFFGQGTRLTVV.

This clonotype appeared a few times. The gene calls are TRBV7-9 and TRBJ2-1; 12 nucleotides align to TRBD2. CDR1 is SEHNR and CDR2 is FQNEAQ in the germline V gene (reference sequence). V was pared by 5 bases and J by 9 bases, with 17 bases of the junction left unmatched. This CDR3 has 18 amino acids. DNA of the CDR3: TGTGCCAGCAGCCGACGCCGAGTTTCTAGCGGGAGGGGAGGTGAGCAGTTCTTC. This codes for CASSRRRVSSGRGGEQFF.

The CDR3 DNA is TGTGCCAGCAGCAGAACACAGGAAGCTTTCTTT. Translated: CASSRTQEAFF. The V call is TRBV2, the J call TRBJ1-1, with D hard to call. From germline, CDR1 is SNHLY and CDR2 FYNNEI. The CDR3 is 11 amino acids. V lost 6 bases and J 8 bases, leaving 10 bases between the germline ends. The full variable domain, in which reference TRBV2 and TRBJ1-1 provide the parts outside the CDR3, is EPEVTQTPSHQVTQMGQEVILRCVPISNHLYFYWYRQILGQKVEFLVSFYNNEISEKSEIFDDQFSVERPDGSNFTLKIRSTKLEDSAMYFCASSRTQEAFFGQGTRLTVV.

This clonotype was observed a single time. The rearrangement uses TRBV27 and TRBJ2-7; TRBD2 is a possible D gene (6 bases). V lost 5 bases and J 2 bases, leaving 16 bases between the germline ends. This CDR3 is built from 15 residues. Per the germline V gene, CDR1 is MNHEY and CDR2 is SMNVEV (reference sequence). For the CDR3, the DNA is TGTGCCAGCAGTCTGGCCGGGACTCAAGCCTACGAGCAGTACTTC. This encodes CASSLAGTQAYEQYF.